The 16 T cell receptor beta chains below all came from one sample that was sequenced in a study of cytomegalovirus exposure and HLA in healthy donors. The primer mix had 60 Vbeta and 13 Jbeta primers. Using immunoSEQ multiplex PCR, the repertoire was profiled, and TCRdb retains in-frame clones only, with some absent. Of tens of thousands of clones listed, under 90% are singletons. Sequenced material: PBMCs. The source is a woman younger than 35 in good health and CMV-seronegative.

V is TRBV27 and J is TRBJ2-1, with D hard to call. The CDR3 runs to 14 residues. V lost 6 bases and J lost 7, with 16 bases in between. Germline assignment: CDR1 MNHEY and CDR2 SMNVEV (reference sequence). CDR3 in DNA: TGTGCCAGCAGCCCCCGTAGACTGGAAAATGAGCAGTTCTTC. Protein: CASSPRRLENEQFF.

This sequence joins TRBV6-4 and TRBJ2-2; D possibly corresponds to TRBD2 (5 bases). Germline values: CDR1 MRHNA, CDR2 SNTAGT. This CDR3 spans 14 amino acids. Trimming pared 2 bases from V and 1 base from J, leaving 5 bases between. The CDR3 protein is CASSDGRNTGELFF. The DNA of the CDR3 is TGTGCCAGCAGTGACGGGAGGAACACCGGGGAGCTGTTTTTT.

The chain joins TRBV7-9 to TRBJ2-5, with 10 bases lining up with TRBD1. The J call is uncertain, as TRBJ2-7 better fits the DNA end. The CDR3 has 14 amino acids. In germline, CDR1 is SEHNR, CDR2 FQNEAQ (reference sequence). The CDR3 nucleotides are TGTGCCAGCAGCTTCGGGACAGGGGTCTACGAGCAGTACTTC. Its protein product is CASSFGTGVYEQYF.

The gene calls are TRBV19 and TRBJ1-1; TRBD1 agrees at 7 bases. Germline V CDR1 and CDR2: LNHDA, SQIVND (reference sequence). CDR3 size: 14 residues. The V gene end was trimmed by 6 bases and the J gene end by 9 bases; junction bases not matched to a gene: 13. The CDR3 region has the DNA TGTGCCAGTAGCCGGACAGGTCTAGGCAGTCAAGCTTTCTTT. Amino acids: CASSRTGLGSQAFF.

The chain links TRBV6-6 to TRBJ1-2; 9 bases are shared with TRBD1. The CDR3 is 14 amino acids. Germline CDR1 reads MNHNY; CDR2 reads SVGAGI (reference sequence). Trimming took 6 bases from V and 7 from J; bases not matched to a gene: 9. CDR3: CASRPVGQGGGYTF. The CDR3 DNA reads as TGTGCCAGCAGGCCCGTGGGACAGGGAGGTGGCTACACCTTC.

V and J are TRBV9 and TRBJ2-5, with TRBD2 identical over 7 bases. The V and J ends lost 3 bases and 5 bases, in that order; junction bases with no gene match: 10. This CDR3 has 15 residues. Germline CDR1 SGDLS, CDR2 YYNGEE. In DNA form, the CDR3 reads TGTGCCAGCAGCGCCCTTGGCGGGAGTTATGAGACCCAGTACTTC. It is translated as CASSALGGSYETQYF.

This clone came up once. The rearrangement uses TRBV6-1 and TRBJ2-7; no clear D gene. Per the germline V gene, CDR1 is MNHNS and CDR2 is SASEGT. Between the trimmed V and J ends, which lost 8 bases and 3 bases, there was a span of 8 bases. The CDR3 totals 11 residues. For the CDR3, the DNA is TGTGCCAGCTTGGGCTTCTACGAGCAGTACTTC. Amino acids: CASLGFYEQYF.

The rearrangement links TRBV7-9 to TRBJ1-1; TRBD1 matches at 8 bases. With 6 bases clipped from V and 4 bases from J, the junction kept 7 bases outside the gene matches. The CDR3 is 14 residues long. CDR1 is SEHNR, CDR2 FQNEAQ, per germline (reference sequence). Here the CDR3 DNA reads TGTGCCAGCAGATCAGACAGGGGAGTCACTGAAGCTTTCTTT. This sequence encodes CASRSDRGVTEAFF.

The chain joins TRBV19 to TRBJ2-7; TRBD2 matches at 12 bases. There are 16 residues in the CDR3. V dropped 5 bases and J dropped 6; count of bases not matched to a gene: 11. Looked up from germline, CDR1 is LNHDA and CDR2 is SQIVND (reference sequence). The DNA for the CDR3 is TGTGCCAGTAGTCAGACTAGCGGGAGAATCGGAGGCGAGCAGTACTTC. Its protein product is CASSQTSGRIGGEQYF.

This chain links TRBV27 with TRBJ1-1, with 7 bases identical to TRBD1. The V and J ends lost 2 bases and 9 bases, in that order; junction bases with no gene match: 3. The CDR3 is made up of 12 amino acids. CDR1 is MNHEY, CDR2 SMNVEV, per germline (reference sequence). The CDR3 nucleotides read TGTGCCAGCAGTTTAACGGGACAGCAAGCTTTCTTT. Protein: CASSLTGQQAFF.

The rearrangement joins TRBV7-9 to TRBJ2-7; TRBD1 aligns across 7 bases. In germline, CDR1 is SEHNR, CDR2 FQNEAQ (reference sequence). The CDR3 contains 14 residues. With 3 bases clipped from V and 6 bases from J, the junction kept 8 bases outside the gene matches. CDR3 region: CASSFRQGVSEQYF. CDR3 DNA sequence: TGTGCCAGCAGCTTCAGACAGGGTGTCAGCGAGCAGTACTTC.

V gene TRBV28 combines with J gene TRBJ1-1; tentatively, D is TRBD1 (5 bases). The CDR3 consists of 14 residues. The V gene's germline CDR1 is MDHEN and CDR2 SYDVKM. V lost 2 bases and J lost 1, with 8 bases in between. CDR3 in amino acids: CASSLVGGNTEAFF. The CDR3 nucleotides are TGTGCCAGCAGTTTAGTGGGGGGGAACACTGAAGCTTTCTTT.

This clone was picked up a small number of times. The genes are TRBV7-2 and TRBJ2-3; 8 bases are shared with TRBD2. With V trimmed by 0 bases and J by 5 bases, 10 bases remained unmatched. Germline V CDR1 and CDR2: SGHTA, FQGNSA. The CDR3 runs to 17 residues. The CDR3 nucleotides are TGTGCCAGCAGCTTAGCGGCGCGAGCGGGAGCCGGAGATACGCAGTATTTT. Its protein is CASSLAARAGAGDTQYF.

The rearrangement links TRBV6-1 to TRBJ1-1; TRBD1 might be the D (6 bases). Per the germline V gene, CDR1 is MNHNS and CDR2 is SASEGT. The CDR3 sequence is 13 residues long. The germline V and J ends were trimmed by 5 bases and 4 bases, with 11 bases remaining between them. The CDR3 here is CASSTTGPTEAFF. CDR3 bases: TGTGCCAGCAGTACCACAGGGCCCACTGAAGCTTTCTTT.

The sample holds one count of this clone. The chain employs TRBV7-3 and TRBJ1-1; 7 nucleotides align to TRBD1. In germline, CDR1 is SGHTA, CDR2 FQGTGA. CDR3 size: 15 residues. The ends lost 5 bases at V and 2 bases at J; junction bases unmatched: 8. The CDR3 coding sequence is TGTGCCAGCAGCCTTACGACAGGGACAAACACTGAAGCTTTCTTT. This encodes CASSLTTGTNTEAFF.

The chain couples TRBV5-1 to TRBJ2-1, with 10 nucleotides matching TRBD2. Germline V lookup: CDR1 SGHRS, CDR2 YFSETQ. The length of the CDR3 is 17 residues. The J segment lost 8 bases and the V segment lost 6 bases, leaving 17 bases of the junction unmatched. Written as DNA, the CDR3 is TGCGCCAGCAACCCTAGCGGGAGTTCTTTGTACGTGGATGAGCAGTTCTTC. Protein product: CASNPSGSSLYVDEQFF.